This T cell receptor (beta chain) was identified in a study of blood T cell repertoires in COVID-19. Across the whole study: Acute and convalescent COVID-19 specimens originated in the United States, Italy and Spain.

The germline gives CDR1 MDHEN, CDR2 SYDVKM. Trimming removed 7 bases at V and 4 bases at J, with 17 bases between. The CDR3 extends over 15 amino acids. In the original processing: Amplification of reference gene primers provided the estimated nucleated cell counts. TCRdb keeps only in-frame clones here, not all; method: immunoSEQ multiplex PCR. Clone size and the V and J calls come from that table; the DNA yielded D and trimming. The sample has under 200,000 clones, about three quarters seen once; the top ten hold roughly 8.3%. The sample holds a few counts of this clone. Source material: peripheral blood. This sequence originates from a man in his fifties or sixties with acute or convalescent COVID-19. The chain uses TRBV28 and TRBJ1-5; a possible D gene is TRBD1 (5 bases). The CDR3, as DNA: TGTGCCAGCACCTTACTGGGGGGTCCTAATCAGCCCCAGCATTTT. Encoded protein: CASTLLGGPNQPQHF.